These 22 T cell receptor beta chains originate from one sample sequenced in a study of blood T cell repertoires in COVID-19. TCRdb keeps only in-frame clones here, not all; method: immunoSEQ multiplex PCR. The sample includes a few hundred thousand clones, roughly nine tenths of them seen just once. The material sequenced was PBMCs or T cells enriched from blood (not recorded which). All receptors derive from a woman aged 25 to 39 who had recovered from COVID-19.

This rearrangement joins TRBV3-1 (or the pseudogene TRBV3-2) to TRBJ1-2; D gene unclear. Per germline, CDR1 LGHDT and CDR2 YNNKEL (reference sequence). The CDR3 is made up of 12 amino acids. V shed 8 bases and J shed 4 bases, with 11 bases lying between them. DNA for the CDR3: TGTGCCAGCGTAATGATGAGCTATGGCTACACCTTC. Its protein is CASVMMSYGYTF.

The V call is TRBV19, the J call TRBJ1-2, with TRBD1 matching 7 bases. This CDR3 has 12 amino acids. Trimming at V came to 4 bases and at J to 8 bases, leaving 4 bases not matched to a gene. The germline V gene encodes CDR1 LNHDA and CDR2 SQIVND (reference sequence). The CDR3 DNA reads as TGTGCCAGTAGTAGCAGGGGGGACGGCTACACCTTC. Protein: CASSSRGDGYTF.

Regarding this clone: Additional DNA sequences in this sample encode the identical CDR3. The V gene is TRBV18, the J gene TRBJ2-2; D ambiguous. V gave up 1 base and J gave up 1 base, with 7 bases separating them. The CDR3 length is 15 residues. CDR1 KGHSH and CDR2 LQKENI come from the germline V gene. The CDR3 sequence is CASSPRAGNTGELFF. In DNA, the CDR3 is TGTGCCAGCTCACCACGGGCAGGGAACACCGGGGAGCTGTTTTTT. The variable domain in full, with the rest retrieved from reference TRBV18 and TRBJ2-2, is NAGVMQNPRHLVRRRGQEARLRCSPMKGHSHVYWYRQLPEEGLKFMVYLQKENIIDESGMPKERFSAEFPKEGPSILRIQQVVRGDSAAYFCASSPRAGNTGELFFGEGSRLTVL.

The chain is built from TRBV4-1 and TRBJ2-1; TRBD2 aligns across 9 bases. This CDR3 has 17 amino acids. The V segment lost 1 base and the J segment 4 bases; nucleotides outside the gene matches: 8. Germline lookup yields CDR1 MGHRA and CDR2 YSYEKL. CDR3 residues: CASSQASGRGGYNEQFF. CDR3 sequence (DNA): TGCGCCAGCAGCCAAGCTTCGGGGCGGGGGGGGTACAATGAGCAGTTCTTC.

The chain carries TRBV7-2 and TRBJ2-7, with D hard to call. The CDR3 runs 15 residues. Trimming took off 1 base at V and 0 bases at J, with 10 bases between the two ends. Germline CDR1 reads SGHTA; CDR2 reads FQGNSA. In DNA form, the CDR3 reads TGTGCCAGCAGCTTAGTGCCAGGAAACTCCTACGAGCAGTACTTC. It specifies CASSLVPGNSYEQYF.

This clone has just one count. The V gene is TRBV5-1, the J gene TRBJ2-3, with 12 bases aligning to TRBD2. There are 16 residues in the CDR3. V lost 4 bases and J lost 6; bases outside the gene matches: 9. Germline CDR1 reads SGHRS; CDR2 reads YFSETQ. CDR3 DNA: TGCGCCAGCAGCCTAGCTAGCGGGGGGGCCCTTGATACGCAGTATTTT. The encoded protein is CASSLASGGALDTQYF.

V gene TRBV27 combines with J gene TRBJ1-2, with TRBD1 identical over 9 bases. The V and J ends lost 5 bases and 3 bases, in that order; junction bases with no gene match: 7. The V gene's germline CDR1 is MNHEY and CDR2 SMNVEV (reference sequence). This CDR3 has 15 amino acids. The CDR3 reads CASSPGQGLYYGYTF. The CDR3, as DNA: TGTGCCAGCAGTCCGGGACAGGGACTTTACTATGGCTACACCTTC.

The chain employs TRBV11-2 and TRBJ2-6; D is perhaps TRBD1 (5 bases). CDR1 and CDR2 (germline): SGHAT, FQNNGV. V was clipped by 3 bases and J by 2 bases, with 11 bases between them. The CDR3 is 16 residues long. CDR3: CASSFRTGAGANVLTF. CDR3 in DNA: TGTGCCAGCAGCTTCCGCACAGGTGCTGGGGCCAACGTCCTGACTTTC. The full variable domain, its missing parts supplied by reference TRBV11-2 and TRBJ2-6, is EAGVAQSPRYKIIEKRQSVAFWCNPISGHATLYWYQQILGQGPKLLIQFQNNGVVDDSQLPKDRFSAERLKGVDSTLKIQPAKLEDSAVYLCASSFRTGAGANVLTFGAGSRLTVL.

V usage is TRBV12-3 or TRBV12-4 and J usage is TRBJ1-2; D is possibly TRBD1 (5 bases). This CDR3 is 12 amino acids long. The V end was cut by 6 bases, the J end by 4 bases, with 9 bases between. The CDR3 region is CASSPQGYGYTF. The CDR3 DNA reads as TGTGCCAGCAGCCCCCAGGGCTATGGCTACACCTTC.

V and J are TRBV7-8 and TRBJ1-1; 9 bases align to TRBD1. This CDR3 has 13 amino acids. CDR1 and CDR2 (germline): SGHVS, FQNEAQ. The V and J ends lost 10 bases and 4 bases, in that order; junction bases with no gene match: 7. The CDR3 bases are TGTGCCATCGGGACAGGGAGGACCACTGAAGCTTTCTTT. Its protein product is CAIGTGRTTEAFF.

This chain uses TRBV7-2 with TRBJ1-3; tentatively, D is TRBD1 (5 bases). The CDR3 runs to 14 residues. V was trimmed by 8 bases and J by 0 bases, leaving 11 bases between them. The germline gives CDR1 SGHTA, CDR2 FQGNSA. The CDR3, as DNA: TGTGCCAGCTCCTACCAGGGCTCTGGAAACACCATATATTTT. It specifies CASSYQGSGNTIYF.

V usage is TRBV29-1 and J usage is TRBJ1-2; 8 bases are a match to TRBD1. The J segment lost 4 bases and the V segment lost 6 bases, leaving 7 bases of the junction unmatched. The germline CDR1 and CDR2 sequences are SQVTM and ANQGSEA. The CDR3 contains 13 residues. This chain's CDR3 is CSVDGQGSYGYTF. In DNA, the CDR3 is TGCAGCGTCGATGGACAGGGCAGCTATGGCTACACCTTC.

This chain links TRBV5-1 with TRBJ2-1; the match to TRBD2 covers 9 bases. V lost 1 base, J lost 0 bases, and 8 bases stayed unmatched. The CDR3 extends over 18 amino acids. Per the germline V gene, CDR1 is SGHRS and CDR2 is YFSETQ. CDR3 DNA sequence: TGCGCCAGCAGCTTGTCCGGGACTAGCTTCGGCTCCTACAATGAGCAGTTCTTC. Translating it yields CASSLSGTSFGSYNEQFF.

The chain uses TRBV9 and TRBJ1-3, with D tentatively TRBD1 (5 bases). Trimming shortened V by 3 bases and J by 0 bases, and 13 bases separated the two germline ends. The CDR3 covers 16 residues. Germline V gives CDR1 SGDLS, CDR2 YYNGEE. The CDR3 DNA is TGTGCCAGCAGCGCTGGGACTGACAGCTCTGGAAACACCATATATTTT. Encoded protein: CASSAGTDSSGNTIYF.

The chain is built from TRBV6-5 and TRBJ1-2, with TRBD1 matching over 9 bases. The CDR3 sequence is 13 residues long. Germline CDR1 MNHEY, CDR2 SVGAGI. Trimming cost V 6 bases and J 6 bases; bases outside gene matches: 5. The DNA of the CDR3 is TGTGCCAGCAGGCCCACAGGGGGCGATGGCTACACCTTC. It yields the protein CASRPTGGDGYTF.

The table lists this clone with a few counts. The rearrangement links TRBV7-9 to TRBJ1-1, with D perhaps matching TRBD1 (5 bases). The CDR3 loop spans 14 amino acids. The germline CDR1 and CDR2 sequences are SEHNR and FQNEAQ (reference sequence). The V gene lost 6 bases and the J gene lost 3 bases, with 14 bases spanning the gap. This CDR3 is CASSLQGVDTEAFF. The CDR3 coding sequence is TGTGCCAGCAGTCTGCAGGGTGTTGACACTGAAGCTTTCTTT.

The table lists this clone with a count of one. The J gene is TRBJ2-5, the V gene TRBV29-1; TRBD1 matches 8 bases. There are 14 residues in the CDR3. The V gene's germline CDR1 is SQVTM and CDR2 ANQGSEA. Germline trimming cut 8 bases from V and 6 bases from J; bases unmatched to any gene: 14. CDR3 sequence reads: CSSLVGTGEKTQYF. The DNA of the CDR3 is TGCAGCTCCTTGGTAGGGACAGGTGAAAAGACCCAGTACTTC.

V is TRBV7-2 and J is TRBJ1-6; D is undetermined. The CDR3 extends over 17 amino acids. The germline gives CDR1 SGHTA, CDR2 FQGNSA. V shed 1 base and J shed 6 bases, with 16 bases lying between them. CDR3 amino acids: CASSLGNLVRSNSPLHF. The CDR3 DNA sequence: TGTGCCAGCAGCTTAGGCAATTTGGTCAGGTCTAATTCACCCCTCCACTTT.

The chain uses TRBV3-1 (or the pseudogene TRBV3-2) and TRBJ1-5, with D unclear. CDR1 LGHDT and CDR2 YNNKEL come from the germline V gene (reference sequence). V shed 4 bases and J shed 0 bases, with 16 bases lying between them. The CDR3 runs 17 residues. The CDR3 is CASSPELTDLSNQPQHF. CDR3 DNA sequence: TGTGCCAGCAGCCCTGAACTGACTGACCTTAGCAATCAGCCCCAGCATTTT.

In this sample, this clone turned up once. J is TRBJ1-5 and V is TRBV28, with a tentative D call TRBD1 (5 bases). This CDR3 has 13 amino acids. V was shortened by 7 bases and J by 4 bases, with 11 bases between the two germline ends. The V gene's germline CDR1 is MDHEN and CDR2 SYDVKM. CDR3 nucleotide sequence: TGTGCCAGCATGTTACGGGGGAATCAGCCCCAGCATTTT. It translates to CASMLRGNQPQHF.

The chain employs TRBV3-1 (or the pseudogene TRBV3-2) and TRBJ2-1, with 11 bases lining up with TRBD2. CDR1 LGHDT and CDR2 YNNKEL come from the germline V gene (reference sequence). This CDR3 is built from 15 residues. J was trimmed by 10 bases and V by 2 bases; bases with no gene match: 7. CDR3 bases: TGTGCCAGCAGCCAAAATAGCGGGGGGGCCAGCGAGCAGTTCTTC. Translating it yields CASSQNSGGASEQFF.

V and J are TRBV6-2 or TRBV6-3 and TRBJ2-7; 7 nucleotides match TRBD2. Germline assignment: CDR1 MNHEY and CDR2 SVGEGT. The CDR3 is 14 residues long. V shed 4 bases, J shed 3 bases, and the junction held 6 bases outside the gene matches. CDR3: CASSSAGTNYEQYF. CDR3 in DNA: TGTGCCAGCAGTTCCGCCGGGACTAACTACGAGCAGTACTTC.